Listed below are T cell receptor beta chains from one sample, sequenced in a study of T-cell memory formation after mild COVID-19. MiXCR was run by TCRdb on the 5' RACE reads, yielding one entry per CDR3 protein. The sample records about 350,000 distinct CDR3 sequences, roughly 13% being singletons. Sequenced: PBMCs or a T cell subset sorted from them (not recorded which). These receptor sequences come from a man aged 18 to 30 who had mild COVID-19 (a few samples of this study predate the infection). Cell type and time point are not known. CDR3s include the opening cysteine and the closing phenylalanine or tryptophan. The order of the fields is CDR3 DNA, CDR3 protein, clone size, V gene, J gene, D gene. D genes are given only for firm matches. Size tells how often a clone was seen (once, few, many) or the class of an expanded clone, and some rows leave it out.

TGTGCCAGCAGTGTTTCCCAAGGGGGCTACGAGCAGTACTTC,CASSVSQGGYEQYF,NA,TRBV6-1,TRBJ2-7,NA
TGTGCCACCAGCAGACGGTCCGCTGTAGAGACCCAGTACTTC,CATSRRSAVETQYF,NA,TRBV15,TRBJ2-5,NA
TGCAGTCCATCACAGGGTGACGAAAAACTGTTTTTT,CSPSQGDEKLFF,few,TRBV20-1,TRBJ1-4,NA
TGTGCCACCCGCCTTAGCCAGAACACCATATTTTTT,CATRLSQNTIFF,NA,TRBV24-1,TRBJ1-3,NA
TGTGCCAGCAGTTTAACTATGCTAGCTCAAGAGACCCAGTACTTC,CASSLTMLAQETQYF,few,TRBV7-9,TRBJ2-5,NA
TGTGCCAGCATCGACGCCGTGGGGGAGGGAGCCTTACGGCCCCAGCATTTT,CASIDAVGEGALRPQHF,many,TRBV6-6,TRBJ1-5,NA
TGTGCCAGCAGCCCGACTAGCGGGGGAGGCGCCAAAAACATTCAGTACTTC,CASSPTSGGGAKNIQYF,NA,TRBV7-9,TRBJ2-4,TRBD2
TGTGCCAGCAGCCTACAGGGGGTGAACACTGAAGCTTTCTTT,CASSLQGVNTEAFF,many,TRBV11-1,TRBJ1-1,TRBD1
TGTGCCAGCAGCGTAGTCGGGGGGGGAACAGATACGCAGTATTTT,CASSVVGGGTDTQYF,many,TRBV9,TRBJ2-3,TRBD2
TGCAGTGCTTTTCCCGGACTCGGCACCTACGAGCAGTACTTC,CSAFPGLGTYEQYF,few,TRBV20-1,TRBJ2-7,NA
TGTGCCAGCACCCCGCAGGGGGACACTGAAGCTTTCTTT,CASTPQGDTEAFF,few,TRBV12-3/TRBV12-4,TRBJ1-1,TRBD1
TGTGCCAGCAGCCGGGACTCAGCGAACACCGGGGAGCTGTTTTTT,CASSRDSANTGELFF,many,TRBV7-3,TRBJ2-2,NA
TGCGCCAGCAGCCCCGGGACACCGGTAGGGGAGACCCAGTACTTC,CASSPGTPVGETQYF,NA,TRBV5-1,TRBJ2-5,NA
TGTGCCAGCAGCAAGGACAGGGGGCCCGGGGAGCTGTTTTTT,CASSKDRGPGELFF,NA,TRBV7-2,TRBJ2-2,TRBD1
TGCGCCAGCAGCCAAGATCCCGGGACAGTTATGGGGATTGAAGCTTTCTTT,CASSQDPGTVMGIEAFF,once,TRBV4-1,TRBJ1-1,TRBD1
TGTGCCAGCAGCACCCGACAGTCGGGGCAGCCCCAGCATTTT,CASSTRQSGQPQHF,few,TRBV5-5,TRBJ1-5,NA
TGTGCCAGCAGTGTCGGGTTTACAGGGCCCTACGAGCAGTACTTC,CASSVGFTGPYEQYF,few,TRBV3-1,TRBJ2-7,NA
TGTGCCAGCAGTCTCCGACAGGGCGAAGCTTTCTTT,CASSLRQGEAFF,few,TRBV27,TRBJ1-1,TRBD1
TGCGCCAGCAGCCAAGTGGCAGGGGGCTACGAGCAGTACTTC,CASSQVAGGYEQYF,NA,TRBV4-3,TRBJ2-7,TRBD1
TGTGCCAGCAGCATCGGACTTGCCCAAACTGAGCAGTTCTTC,CASSIGLAQTEQFF,NA,TRBV7-9,TRBJ2-1,NA
TGTGCCAGCAGTTACGAGGACAGGGGTAGGGAGACCCAGTACTTC,CASSYEDRGRETQYF,NA,TRBV6-6,TRBJ2-5,TRBD1
TGTGCCAGCAGATTTGGGGACCGGGGGCTAACAGAGACCCAGTACTTC,CASRFGDRGLTETQYF,NA,TRBV28,TRBJ2-5,NA
TGCGCCAGCAGCTTGGTTGGACAAGTGAACACTGAAGCTTTCTTT,CASSLVGQVNTEAFF,NA,TRBV5-1,TRBJ1-1,NA
TGTGCCACCAGTGATTGGGGGGACCCGATGGACTTC,CATSDWGDPMDF,few,TRBV24-1,TRBJ2-5,NA
TGTGCCAGCAGCCCGGGGGGGAAAGAGACCCAGTACTTC,CASSPGGKETQYF,NA,TRBV21-1,TRBJ2-5,NA
TGTGCCAGCAGTTTTCCAGGGGACTATGGCTACACCTTC,CASSFPGDYGYTF,few,TRBV12-3/TRBV12-4,TRBJ1-2,NA
TGTGCCAGCAGTGAAGCTGGGTGGACTAGCGTAGCCAAAAACATTCAGTACTTC,CASSEAGWTSVAKNIQYF,few,TRBV6-1,TRBJ2-4,TRBD2
TGTGCCAGCAGTCGTTTACAGGGGTCCAATGAGCAGTTCTTC,CASSRLQGSNEQFF,NA,TRBV12-3/TRBV12-4,TRBJ2-1,TRBD1
TGTGCCAGCAGTTCTTCCGGGACAGGGGGCGATGGCTACACCTTC,CASSSSGTGGDGYTF,few,TRBV12-3/TRBV12-4,TRBJ1-2,TRBD1
TGCGCCAGCAATGGGGACAGAGTGGGAGATACGCAGTATTTT,CASNGDRVGDTQYF,once,TRBV5-1,TRBJ2-3,TRBD1
TGTGCCAGCAGTAGAACAGGGGGAATCCAAGAGACCCAGTACTTC,CASSRTGGIQETQYF,few,TRBV7-9,TRBJ2-5,TRBD1
TGCAGCGTTCCCGGGACCCTAGCGGGAATCAATGAGCAGTTCTTC,CSVPGTLAGINEQFF,NA,TRBV29-1,TRBJ2-1,TRBD2
TGCGCCAGCAGCACCAAAGGGACAGGTCCGCGGACTGAAGCTTTCTTT,CASSTKGTGPRTEAFF,many,TRBV5-1,TRBJ1-1,TRBD1
TGTGCCAGCTGCCTCCGACAGCCCAATGAGCAGTTCTTC,CASCLRQPNEQFF,many,TRBV12-3/TRBV12-4,TRBJ2-1,NA
TGTGCCAGCTCACCATCGGAGTACACTGAAGCTTTCTTT,CASSPSEYTEAFF,few,TRBV18,TRBJ1-1,NA
TGTGCCAGCAGCTCAGGGGGACAGGGCCAAGAGACCCAGTACTTC,CASSSGGQGQETQYF,NA,TRBV7-9,TRBJ2-5,TRBD1
TGTGCCAGTGGGATTTGGGAGACCCAGTACTTC,CASGIWETQYF,few,TRBV27,TRBJ2-5,NA
TGTGCCAGCAGCCAGTACAGGGGTTCCTATGGCTACACCTTC,CASSQYRGSYGYTF,many,TRBV3-1,TRBJ1-2,TRBD1
TGTGCCAGCAGCCAAGGCAGGGGGTGGTACGAGCAGTACTTC,CASSQGRGWYEQYF,few,TRBV3-1,TRBJ2-7,TRBD1
TGCGCCAGCAGCTTGGCAGGCGTGGGAGAGCAGTTCTTC,CASSLAGVGEQFF,NA,TRBV5-1,TRBJ2-1,NA
TGTGCCAGTCTCCGTGGGGACTCGTCCTACGAGCAGTACTTC,CASLRGDSSYEQYF,NA,TRBV6-2/TRBV6-3,TRBJ2-7,NA
TGTGCCAGCAGTCCCAGCTTTAGGGTACCGAACACCGGGGAGCTGTTTTTT,CASSPSFRVPNTGELFF,few,TRBV6-5,TRBJ2-2,NA
TGTGCCAGCAGTTTAGCGGGGGCTGGAAACACCATATATTTT,CASSLAGAGNTIYF,many,TRBV12-3/TRBV12-4,TRBJ1-3,NA
TGTGCCAGCAGCCAAGTCGCAGGGGGCTTAGATCAGTACCCAGTCCCTCTTTACGAGCAGTACTTC,CASSQVAGGLDQYPVPLYEQYF,NA,TRBV4-2,TRBJ2-7,TRBD1
TGCAGTGCTAGAGAAGGGGCAACTAATGAAAAACTGTTTTTT,CSAREGATNEKLFF,NA,TRBV20-1,TRBJ1-4,NA
TGTGCCAGCAGCCTCCAGGGGACTAGATTCGCCAATGAGCAGTTCTTC,CASSLQGTRFANEQFF,few,TRBV4-2,TRBJ2-1,TRBD2
TGCAGTGCTGGTCGCGGGGGGGCAGGCGAGCAGTACTTC,CSAGRGGAGEQYF,many,TRBV20-1,TRBJ2-7,TRBD2
TGTGCCAGCAGCCTCCCAGGGTATACTAATGAAAAACTGTTTTTT,CASSLPGYTNEKLFF,few,TRBV7-9,TRBJ1-4,NA